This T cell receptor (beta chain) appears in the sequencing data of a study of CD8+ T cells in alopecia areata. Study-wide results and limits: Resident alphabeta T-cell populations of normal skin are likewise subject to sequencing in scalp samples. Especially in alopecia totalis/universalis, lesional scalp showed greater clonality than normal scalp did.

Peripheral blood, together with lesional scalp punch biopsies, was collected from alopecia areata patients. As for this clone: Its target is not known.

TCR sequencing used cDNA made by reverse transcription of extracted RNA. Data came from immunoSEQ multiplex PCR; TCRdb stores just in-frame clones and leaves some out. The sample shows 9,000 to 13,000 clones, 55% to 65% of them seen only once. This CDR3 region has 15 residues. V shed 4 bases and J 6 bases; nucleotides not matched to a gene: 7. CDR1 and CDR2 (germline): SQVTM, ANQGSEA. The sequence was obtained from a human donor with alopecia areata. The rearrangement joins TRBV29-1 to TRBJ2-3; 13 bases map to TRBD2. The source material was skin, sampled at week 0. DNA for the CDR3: TGCAGCGTTGCCCGACTAGCGGGGGGTGATGATACGCAGTATTTT. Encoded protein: CSVARLAGGDDTQYF.